This is a list of T cell receptor beta chains from one sample in a study of long-term antiretroviral therapy in people with HIV. Repertoires were generated with immunoSEQ multiplex PCR, while TCRdb's copy carries only in-frame clones and drops some. The sample holds over 15,000 clones, roughly four fifths seen once. The specimen comprised unsorted PBMCs, sampled 2.2 years after starting antiretroviral therapy. These receptor sequences come from a man over 45 with HIV. CDR3s include the opening cysteine and the closing phenylalanine or tryptophan. Each record gives: D gene, clone size, V gene, J gene, CDR3 protein, CDR3 DNA. D genes are given only for firm matches. Clone size is not always given. Where it is, it says once, few, many or a class for expanded clones.

TRBD1	NA	TRBV7-9	TRBJ2-2	CASSLGGQGNTGELFF	TGTGCCAGCAGCTTGGGGGGACAGGGGAACACCGGGGAGCTGTTTTTT
TRBD1	NA	TRBV19	TRBJ2-3	CASSISKDRGYRDTQYF	TGTGCCAGTAGTATATCTAAAGACAGGGGGTACAGAGATACGCAGTATTTT
NA	once	TRBV11-3	TRBJ2-3	CASSSRRAQGRDTQYF	TGTGCCAGCAGCTCCCGGCGGGCCCAGGGGAGAGATACGCAGTATTTT
NA	NA	TRBV11-3	TRBJ1-2	CASSLGGAGYGYTF	TGTGCCAGCAGCTTAGGGGGAGCGGGTTATGGCTACACCTTC
NA	NA	TRBV27	TRBJ2-5	CASSLAPRFQETQYF	TGTGCCAGCAGTTTAGCCCCTAGGTTCCAAGAGACCCAGTACTTC
NA	NA	TRBV7-3	TRBJ2-2	CASSGPSAGGELFF	TGTGCCAGCAGCGGCCCTAGCGCGGGCGGGGAGCTGTTTTTT
NA	NA	TRBV10-2	TRBJ1-2	CASSESNGQGEGYTF	TGCGCCAGCAGTGAGTCGAACGGCCAGGGCGAAGGCTACACCTTC
NA	NA	TRBV7-9	TRBJ2-1	CASSFGRAVNEQFF	TGTGCCAGCAGCTTCGGCAGGGCCGTGAATGAGCAGTTCTTC
NA	NA	TRBV29-1	TRBJ2-1	CSVEGRKDNEQFF	TGCAGCGTTGAAGGGAGGAAGGACAATGAGCAGTTCTTC
NA	NA	TRBV5-4	TRBJ1-4	CASSWSPATNEKLFF	TGTGCCAGCAGCTGGTCCCCAGCAACTAATGAAAAACTGTTTTTT
TRBD2	NA	TRBV18	TRBJ2-1	CASSPPSSGGAHNEQFF	TGTGCCAGCTCACCACCGTCTAGCGGGGGGGCCCACAATGAGCAGTTCTTC
NA	few	TRBV6-5	TRBJ2-5	CASSAIPLGTQYF	TGTGCCAGCAGTGCGATCCCTCTAGGGACCCAGTACTTC
NA	NA	TRBV6-1	TRBJ2-7	CASSEWQTPPYEQYF	TGTGCCAGCAGTGAATGGCAAACGCCCCCTTACGAGCAGTACTTC
TRBD1	NA	TRBV6-5	TRBJ2-4	CASRRDRAAWIQYF	TGTGCCAGCAGACGGGACAGGGCGGCTTGGATTCAGTACTTC
NA	NA	TRBV28	TRBJ2-6	CASSLEVSGANVLTF	TGTGCCAGCAGTTTAGAGGTCTCTGGGGCCAACGTCCTGACTTTC
TRBD2	NA	TRBV5-5	TRBJ2-2	CASSPRGTGELFF	TGTGCCAGCAGCCCGCGGGGGACCGGGGAGCTGTTTTTT
TRBD1	NA	TRBV28	TRBJ2-1	CTSSLIGTGFGNEQFF	TGTACCAGCAGTTTGATCGGGACAGGATTTGGCAATGAGCAGTTCTTC
NA	few	TRBV28	TRBJ1-3	CASRVGGANTIYF	TGTGCCAGCAGGGTAGGGGGAGCAAACACCATATATTTT
TRBD1	NA	TRBV27	TRBJ2-1	CASSLTGGLSNEQFF	TGTGCCAGCAGTTTAACAGGGGGTCTAAGCAATGAGCAGTTCTTC
NA	NA	TRBV6-1	TRBJ2-7	CASSYGSEQYF	TGTGCCAGCAGTTACGGGTCCGAGCAGTACTTC
NA	few	TRBV2	TRBJ1-4	CASLLVDSRNEKLFF	TGTGCCAGCCTCTTGGTAGACTCTCGTAATGAAAAACTGTTTTTT
NA	NA	TRBV21-1	TRBJ2-7	CASSKIKSGHREGEQYF	TGTGCCAGCAGCAAGATAAAGTCCGGCCATCGCGAGGGAGAGCAGTACTTC
TRBD1	once	TRBV7-9	TRBJ2-5	CASSPDRAFQETQYF	TGTGCCAGCAGCCCCGACAGGGCCTTCCAAGAGACCCAGTACTTC
NA	NA	TRBV10-1	TRBJ2-6	CASSDRGSGANVLTF	TGCGCCAGCAGTGACCGGGGCTCTGGGGCCAACGTCCTGACTTTC
NA	few	TRBV4-1	TRBJ2-7	CASSQEGRQTYEQYF	TGCGCCAGCAGCCAAGAGGGACGGCAGACCTACGAGCAGTACTTC
TRBD1	once	TRBV7-2	TRBJ1-1	CASSFATGGTEAFF	TGTGCCAGCAGCTTTGCCACAGGGGGCACTGAAGCTTTCTTT
NA	NA	TRBV18	TRBJ2-1	CASSPEQGNEQFF	TGTGCCAGCTCACCGGAACAGGGCAATGAGCAGTTCTTC
NA	NA	TRBV28	TRBJ2-4	CASSLIAGLAKNIQYF	TGTGCCAGCAGTTTAATTGCCGGCTTAGCCAAAAACATTCAGTACTTC
NA	NA	TRBV18	TRBJ1-6	CASSTDIRSPLHF	TGTGCCAGCTCAACCGACATCCGTTCACCCCTCCACTTT
NA	NA	TRBV7-2	TRBJ1-6	CASSLREGSPLHF	TGTGCCAGCAGCCTAAGGGAGGGGTCACCCCTCCACTTT
TRBD1	NA	TRBV5-4	TRBJ1-5	CASSFQGDQPQHF	TGTGCCAGCAGCTTCCAGGGGGACCAGCCCCAGCATTTT
TRBD1	NA	TRBV2	TRBJ1-5	CASTGQGAVNQPQHF	TGTGCCAGCACGGGGCAGGGGGCCGTCAATCAGCCCCAGCATTTT
TRBD1	NA	TRBV6-5	TRBJ2-7	CASRLGQGNYEQYF	TGTGCCAGCAGGCTCGGACAGGGAAACTACGAGCAGTACTTC
TRBD1	NA	TRBV18	TRBJ2-3	CASSPQTGGRTDTQYF	TGTGCCAGCTCTCCGCAGACAGGGGGCAGAACAGATACGCAGTATTTT
NA	NA	TRBV11-2	TRBJ2-7	CASSPDQDSYYEQYF	TGTGCCAGCAGCCCCGATCAGGACAGCTATTACGAGCAGTACTTC
TRBD1	NA	TRBV5-5	TRBJ2-7	CASSSRSGQGKSEQYF	TGTGCCAGCAGCTCCCGTTCGGGACAGGGGAAGTCCGAGCAGTACTTC
NA	NA	TRBV7-2	TRBJ1-5	CASSLVGGGNNQPQHF	TGTGCCAGCAGCTTAGTTGGGGGGGGGAACAATCAGCCCCAGCATTTT
TRBD2	NA	TRBV19	TRBJ2-5	CASSTMRGETQYF	TGTGCCAGTAGTACCATGCGGGGGGAGACCCAGTACTTC
NA	NA	TRBV7-9	TRBJ1-1	CASSAGYTEAFF	TGTGCCAGCAGCGCCGGGTACACTGAAGCTTTCTTT
NA	once	TRBV29-1	TRBJ2-3	CSVEETETDTQYF	TGCAGCGTTGAAGAAACCGAGACAGATACGCAGTATTTT